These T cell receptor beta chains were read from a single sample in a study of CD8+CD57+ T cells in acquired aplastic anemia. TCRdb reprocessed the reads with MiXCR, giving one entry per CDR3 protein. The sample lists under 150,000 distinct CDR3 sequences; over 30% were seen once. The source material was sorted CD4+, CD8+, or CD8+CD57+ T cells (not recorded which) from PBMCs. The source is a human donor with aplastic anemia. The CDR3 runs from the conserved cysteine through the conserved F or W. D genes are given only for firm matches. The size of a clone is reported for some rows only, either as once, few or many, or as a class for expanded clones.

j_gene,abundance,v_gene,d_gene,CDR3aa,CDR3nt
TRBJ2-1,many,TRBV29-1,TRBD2,CSVERGGSYNEQFF,TGCAGCGTTGAACGGGGGGGCTCCTACAATGAGCAGTTCTTC
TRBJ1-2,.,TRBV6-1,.,CAISELGAGYTF,TGTGCCATCAGTGAGTTAGGGGCCGGCTACACCTTC
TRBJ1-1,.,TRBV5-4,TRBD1,CASSIRDRGNTEAFF,TGTGCCAGCAGCATCCGGGACAGGGGAAACACTGAAGCTTTCTTT
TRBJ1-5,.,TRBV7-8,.,CASSANRGGGEPQHF,TGTGCCAGCAGCGCCAACCGCGGGGGCGGGGAGCCCCAGCATTTT
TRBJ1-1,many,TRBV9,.,CASSVSRGRVTEAFF,TGTGCCAGCAGCGTAAGCAGGGGAAGGGTAACTGAAGCTTTCTTT
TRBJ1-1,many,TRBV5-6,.,CASSLGGLDTEAFF,TGTGCCAGCAGCTTAGGGGGTTTGGATACTGAAGCTTTCTTT
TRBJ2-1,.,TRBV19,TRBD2,CATKDLAGSNEQFF,TGTGCCACCAAGGATCTAGCGGGGTCTAATGAGCAGTTCTTC
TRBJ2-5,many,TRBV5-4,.,CASSPPGLETQYF,TGTGCCAGCAGCCCCCCGGGACTAGAGACCCAGTACTTC
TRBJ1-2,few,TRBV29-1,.,CSVDAGADYGYTF,TGCAGCGTTGACGCGGGGGCGGACTATGGCTACACCTTC
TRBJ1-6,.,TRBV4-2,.,CASSQDSDSPLHF,TGTGCCAGCAGCCAGGACTCGGATTCACCCCTCCACTTT
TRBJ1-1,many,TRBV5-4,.,CASSWEGTEAFF,TGTGCCAGCAGCTGGGAGGGGACTGAAGCTTTCTTT
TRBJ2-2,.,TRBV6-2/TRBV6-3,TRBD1,CASSYRAGGVGTGELFF,TGTGCCAGCAGTTATAGAGCAGGGGGAGTGGGCACCGGGGAGCTGTTTTTT
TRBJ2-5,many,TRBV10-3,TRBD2,CAISRSLAEETQYF,TGTGCCATCAGTAGGAGTCTAGCGGAAGAGACCCAGTACTTC
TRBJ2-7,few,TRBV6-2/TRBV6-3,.,CASRGHNAYEQCF,TGTGCCAGCAGGGGACATAATGCCTACGAGCAGTGCTTC
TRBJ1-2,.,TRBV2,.,CASTGTGNGYTF,TGTGCCAGCACCGGGACGGGGAATGGCTACACCTTC
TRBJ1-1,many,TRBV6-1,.,CASTYGAPTEAFF,TGTGCCAGCACCTACGGGGCGCCCACTGAAGCTTTCTTT
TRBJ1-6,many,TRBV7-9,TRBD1,CASSFGTGGPPLHF,TGTGCCAGCAGCTTCGGGACAGGGGGTCCACCCCTCCACTTT
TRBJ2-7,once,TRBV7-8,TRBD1,CASSLYAGTGEYSYEQYF,TGTGCCAGCAGCTTATACGCCGGGACAGGGGAATACTCCTACGAGCAGTACTTC
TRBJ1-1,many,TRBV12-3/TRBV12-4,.,CASSPMGNTEAFF,TGTGCCAGCAGTCCCATGGGGAACACTGAAGCTTTCTTT
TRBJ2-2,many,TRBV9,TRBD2,CASSPRLAERITGELFF,TGTGCCAGCAGCCCCCGACTAGCCGAACGTATCACCGGGGAGCTGTTTTTT
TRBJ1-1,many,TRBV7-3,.,CASSLFPNTEAFF,TGTGCCAGCAGCCTATTCCCGAACACTGAAGCTTTCTTT
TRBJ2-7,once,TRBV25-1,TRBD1,CASSARGTGYEQYF,TGTGCCAGCAGTGCTAGGGGGACAGGGTACGAGCAGTACTTC
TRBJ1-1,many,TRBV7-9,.,CASSLEGRSTEAFF,TGTGCCAGCAGCTTAGAGGGGCGGAGCACTGAAGCTTTCTTT
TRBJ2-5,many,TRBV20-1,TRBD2,CSARDPTSAQETQYF,TGCAGTGCTAGAGATCCTACTAGCGCCCAAGAGACCCAGTACTTC
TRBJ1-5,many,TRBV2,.,CASSAYSNQPQHF,TGTGCCAGCAGTGCTTATAGCAATCAGCCCCAGCATTTT
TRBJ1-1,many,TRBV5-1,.,CASSLDGVPPTEAFF,TGCGCCAGCAGCTTGGATGGGGTTCCTCCCACTGAAGCTTTCTTT
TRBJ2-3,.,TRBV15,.,CATSRLGKTDTQYF,TGTGCCACCAGCAGACTCGGGAAAACAGATACGCAGTATTTT
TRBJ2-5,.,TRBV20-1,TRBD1,CSASGQGAWETQYF,TGCAGTGCCTCGGGACAGGGGGCTTGGGAGACCCAGTACTTC
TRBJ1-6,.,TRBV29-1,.,CSVRQGNSLLHF,TGCAGCGTTAGGCAGGGAAATTCGCTCCTCCACTTT
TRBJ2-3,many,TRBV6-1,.,CASSEGVLGTDTQYF,TGTGCCAGCAGCGAAGGGGTTTTAGGCACAGATACGCAGTATTTT
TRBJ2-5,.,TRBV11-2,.,CASSPPTGMGETQYF,TGTGCCAGCAGCCCTCCTACAGGGATGGGAGAGACCCAGTACTTC
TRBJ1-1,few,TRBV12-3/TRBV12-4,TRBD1,CASSFGDRGYTEAFF,TGTGCCAGCAGTTTTGGGGACAGAGGGTACACTGAAGCTTTCTTT
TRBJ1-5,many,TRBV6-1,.,CASTTGLHQPQHF,TGTGCCAGCACCACAGGATTACATCAGCCCCAGCATTTT
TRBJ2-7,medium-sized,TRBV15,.,CATSRDRELYEQYF,TGTGCCACCAGCAGAGATCGAGAACTCTACGAGCAGTACTTC
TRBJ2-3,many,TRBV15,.,CATSRERTGTQYF,TGTGCCACCAGCAGAGAACGTACGGGTACGCAGTATTTT
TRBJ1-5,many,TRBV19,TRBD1,CASNLDRASNQPQHF,TGTGCCAGTAACCTGGACAGGGCGAGCAATCAGCCCCAGCATTTT
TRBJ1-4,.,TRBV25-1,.,CASSPGFGGGALEKLVF,.
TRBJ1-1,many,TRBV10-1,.,CASSVDTANTEAFF,TGCGCCAGCAGTGTCGACACTGCGAACACTGAAGCTTTCTTT
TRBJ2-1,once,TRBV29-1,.,CSVVGASYNEQFF,TGCAGCGTTGTCGGGGCCTCCTACAATGAGCAGTTCTTC
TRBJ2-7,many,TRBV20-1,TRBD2,CSARKGLAGGLINSYEQYF,TGCAGTGCTAGAAAGGGACTAGCGGGGGGTCTTATTAACTCCTACGAGCAGTACTTC
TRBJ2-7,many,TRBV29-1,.,CSVGSRVPYEQYF,TGCAGCGTTGGTAGCAGGGTCCCCTACGAGCAGTACTTC
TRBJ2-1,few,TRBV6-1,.,CASSWGALNEQFF,TGTGCCAGCAGCTGGGGGGCCCTAAATGAGCAGTTCTTC
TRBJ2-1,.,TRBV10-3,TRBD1,CAISPGTGSFEFF,TGTGCCATCAGCCCCGGGACAGGGAGTTTCGAGTTCTTC
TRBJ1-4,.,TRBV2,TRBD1,CASSRDRGYEKLFF,TGTGCCAGCAGTCGGGACAGGGGATATGAAAAACTGTTTTTT
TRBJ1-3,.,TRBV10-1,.,CASSDVGSGNTIYF,TGCGCCAGCAGTGACGTAGGATCTGGAAACACCATATATTTT
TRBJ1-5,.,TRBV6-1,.,CASSATGGSNQPQHF,TGTGCCAGCAGTGCTACCGGAGGCAGCAATCAGCCCCAGCATTTT
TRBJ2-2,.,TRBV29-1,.,CSVVSGELFF,TGCAGCGTAGTGAGCGGGGAGCTGTTTTTT
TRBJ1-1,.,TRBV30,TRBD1,CAWRRGDSQLMNTEAFF,TGTGCCTGGAGGAGAGGGGACAGCCAGCTGATGAACACTGAAGCTTTCTTT
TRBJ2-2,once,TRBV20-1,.,CSARDRANGELFF,TGCAGTGCTAGAGACAGGGCGAACGGGGAGCTGTTTTTT
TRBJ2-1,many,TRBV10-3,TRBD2,CAIRLTSGVSEQFF,TGTGCCATCAGACTGACTAGCGGGGTCTCAGAGCAGTTCTTC
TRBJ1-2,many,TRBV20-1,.,CSALKEQTYGYTF,TGCAGTGCCCTTAAGGAACAGACCTATGGCTACACCTTC
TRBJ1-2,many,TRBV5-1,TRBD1,CASSTNPGQGDGYTF,TGCGCCAGCAGCACCAATCCAGGACAGGGAGATGGCTACACCTTC
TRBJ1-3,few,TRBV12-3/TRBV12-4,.,CASSTPGQLMTLSGNTIYF,TGTGCCAGCAGTACACCGGGACAACTTATGACCTTATCTGGAAACACCATATATTTT
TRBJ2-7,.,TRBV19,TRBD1,CASSTGQASYEQYF,TGTGCCAGTAGTACAGGACAGGCCTCCTACGAGCAGTACTTC
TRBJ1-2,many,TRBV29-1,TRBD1,CSVRGGQGVTNYGYTF,TGCAGCGTCCGCGGCGGGCAGGGGGTAACTAACTATGGCTACACCTTC
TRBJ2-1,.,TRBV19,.,CACSSTGIGSNEQFF,TGTGCCTGCAGCTCTACAGGGATTGGGTCTAATGAGCAGTTCTTC